The clone carrying this T cell receptor (beta chain) has a count of ten or more. The sample originates from a study of T cells in Graves' hyperthyroidism and ophthalmopathy. RNA transcripts yielded amplified TCR beta CDR3 regions. The HTBI primer set served for first-round RT-PCR of the TCR CDR3. MiXCR was run by TCRdb on the multiplex PCR reads, yielding one entry per CDR3 protein. Of hundreds of thousands of distinct CDR3 sequences detected, around 15% appear once; the ten largest clones hold approximately 4.3%. CDR3 length: 12 residues. The germline V and J ends were trimmed by 7 bases and 2 bases, with 9 bases remaining between them. Per the germline V gene, CDR1 is MDHEN and CDR2 is SYDVKM.

The V call is TRBV28, the J call TRBJ2-7; unclear D gene. The receptor was derived from a woman aged 40 to 49 with Graves' ophthalmopathy. The material sequenced was blood. The CDR3 nucleotides are TGTGCCAGCAATCCGGAAGCCTACGAGCAGTACTTC. It codes for CASNPEAYEQYF.